Sequencing of this T cell receptor beta chain was carried out in a study of T cells in Graves' hyperthyroidism and ophthalmopathy. In the study overall: Sampling of peripheral blood happened at initial diagnosis, prior to any treatment.

Graves' hyperthyroidism is called stable when ophthalmopathy does not progress within 18 months. Trimming took 4 bases from V and 5 from J, leaving 11 bases between them. CDR3 length: 15 residues. CDR1 KGHDR and CDR2 SFDVKD come from the germline V gene. This clonotype was observed a handful of times. Its antigen is currently unknown. Study-wide results and limits: Most expanded thyroid clonotypes above 0.001 recurred in blood.

Amplification of TCR beta CDR3 regions was performed using RNA transcripts as template. HTBI primers were the set used in a first-round RT-PCR of the TCR CDR3. Each CDR3 protein is one row after TCRdb ran MiXCR on the multiplex PCR reads. The sample records about 560,000 distinct CDR3 sequences, over 15% being singletons. The sequenced sample was blood. J is TRBJ1-6 and V is TRBV24-1; D not certain. The source of this sequence is a woman between 18 and 29 years old with Graves' hyperthyroidism. The CDR3 protein is CATSDGIRDNSPLHF. In nucleotides, the CDR3 is TGTGCCACCAGTGACGGGATTCGGGATAATTCACCCCTCCACTTT.